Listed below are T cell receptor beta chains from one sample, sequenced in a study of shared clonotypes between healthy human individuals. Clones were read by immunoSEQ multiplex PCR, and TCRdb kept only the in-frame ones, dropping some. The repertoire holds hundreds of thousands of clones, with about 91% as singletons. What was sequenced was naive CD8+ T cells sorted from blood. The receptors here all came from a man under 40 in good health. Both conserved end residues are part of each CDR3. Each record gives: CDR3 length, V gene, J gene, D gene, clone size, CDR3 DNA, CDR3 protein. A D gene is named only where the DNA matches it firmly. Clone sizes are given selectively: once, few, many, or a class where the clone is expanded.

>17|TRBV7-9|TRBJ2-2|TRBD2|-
TGTGCCAGCAGCTCAACCGGGACTAGCGTGAACACCGGGGAGCTGTTTTTT
CASSSTGTSVNTGELFF
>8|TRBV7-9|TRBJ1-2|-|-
TGTGCCATCTATGGCTACACCTTC
CAIYGYTF
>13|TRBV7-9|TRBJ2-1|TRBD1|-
TGTGCCAGCAGCTTAACAGGGGGCAATGAGCAGTTCTTC
CASSLTGGNEQFF
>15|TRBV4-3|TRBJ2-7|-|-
TGCGCCAGCAGCCAAGATGGGCACCAAAGGGGTGAGCAGTACTTC
CASSQDGHQRGEQYF
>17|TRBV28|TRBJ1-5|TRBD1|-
TGTGCCAGCAGTTTAAGGCCGACAGGGTTCGGCAATCAGCCCCAGCATTTT
CASSLRPTGFGNQPQHF
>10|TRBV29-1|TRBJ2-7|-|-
TGCAGCGCCGAGGATGGAGAGCAGTACTTC
CSAEDGEQYF
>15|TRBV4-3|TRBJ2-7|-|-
TGCGCCAGCAGCCAGGAAAATCAGGGGACCTACGAGCAGTACTTC
CASSQENQGTYEQYF
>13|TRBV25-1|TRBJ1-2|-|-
TGTGCCAGCAGTGCCCCGGAAGAGGATGGCTACACCTTC
CASSAPEEDGYTF
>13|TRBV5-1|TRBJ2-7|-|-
TGCGCCAGCAGCTTGGAGGGCGCCTACGAGCAGTACTTC
CASSLEGAYEQYF
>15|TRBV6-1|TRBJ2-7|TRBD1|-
TGTGCCAGCAGTGAGGGACAGGGACTCATTCTCAAGCAGTACTTC
CASSEGQGLILKQYF
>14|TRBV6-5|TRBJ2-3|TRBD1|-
TGTGCCAGCAGTTACGGGACAGGCCCAGATACGCAGTATTTT
CASSYGTGPDTQYF
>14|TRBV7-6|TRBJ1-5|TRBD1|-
TGTGCCAGCAGCTCCCGGACAGGGGGTCAGCCCCAGCATTTT
CASSSRTGGQPQHF
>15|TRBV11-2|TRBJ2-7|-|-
TGTGCCAGCAGCTCCTACAGGGGACTTTTATACGAGCAGTACTTC
CASSSYRGLLYEQYF
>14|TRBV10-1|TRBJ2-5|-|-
TGCGCCAGCAGCGACCCCGTCAGTGAAGAGACCCAGTACTTC
CASSDPVSEETQYF
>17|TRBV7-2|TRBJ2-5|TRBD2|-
TGTGCCAGCAGCACTAGAGGGGGACTAGCGGGAGGGGAGACCCAGTACTTC
CASSTRGGLAGGETQYF
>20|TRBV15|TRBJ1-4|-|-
TGTGCCACCAGCAGATACCCACCGTGGTTACAGACCGGGGATAATGAAAAACTGTTTTTT
CATSRYPPWLQTGDNEKLFF
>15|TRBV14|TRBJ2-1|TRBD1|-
TGTGCCAGCAGCCAAGTCAGGGGGTCCTACAATGAGCAGTTCTTC
CASSQVRGSYNEQFF
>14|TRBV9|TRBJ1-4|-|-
TGTGCCAGCAGTAGGGACCGAGAGGGTGAAAAACTGTTTTTT
CASSRDREGEKLFF
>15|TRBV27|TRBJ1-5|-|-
TGTGCCAGCAGTTTGGGAAACAGTCCTAATCAGCCCCAGCATTTT
CASSLGNSPNQPQHF
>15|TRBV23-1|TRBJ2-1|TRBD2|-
TGCGCCAACGAGGGGGGACGGGAGGGTTACAATGAGCAGTTCTTC
CANEGGREGYNEQFF
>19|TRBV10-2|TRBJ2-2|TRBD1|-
TGCGCCAGCTGGGGTCGGGACAGGGGCTCGCTAACGGACACCGGGGAGCTGTTTTTT
CASWGRDRGSLTDTGELFF
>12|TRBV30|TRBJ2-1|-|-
TGTGCCTGGAGCATCGGAATAAATGAGCAGTTCTTC
CAWSIGINEQFF
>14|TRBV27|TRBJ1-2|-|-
TGTGCCAGCAGAACTACGAGGGAAAACTATGGCTACACCTTC
CASRTTRENYGYTF
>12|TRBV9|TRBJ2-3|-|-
TGTGCCAGCAGTGGGAGCACAGATACGCAGTATTTT
CASSGSTDTQYF
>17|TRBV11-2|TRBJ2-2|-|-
TGTGCCAGCAGCCCAGAGGCCACAGGGATGAACACCGGGGAGCTGTTTTTT
CASSPEATGMNTGELFF
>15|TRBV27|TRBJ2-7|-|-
TGTGCCAGCAGTCCCGGGCAGGCTTACTCCTACGAGCAGTACTTC
CASSPGQAYSYEQYF
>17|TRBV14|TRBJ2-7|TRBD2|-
TGTGCCAGCAGCCAACCCCAAAGCGGGAGGGGTTCCTACGAGCAGTACTTC
CASSQPQSGRGSYEQYF
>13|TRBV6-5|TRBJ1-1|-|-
TGTGCCAGCAGTTTCCGGGGGAGCACTGAAGCTTTCTTT
CASSFRGSTEAFF
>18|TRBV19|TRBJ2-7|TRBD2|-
TGTGCCAGTAGTGCCAATCCGACCGGGACTAGGGATTTGTACGAGCAGTACTTC
CASSANPTGTRDLYEQYF
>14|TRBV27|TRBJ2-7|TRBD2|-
TGTGCCAGCAGTTTAGGTAGCGGGTCCTACGAGCAGTACTTC
CASSLGSGSYEQYF
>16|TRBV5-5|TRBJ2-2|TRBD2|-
TGTGCCAGCAGCTCGAGACTAGCGGTCCTCACCGGGGAGCTGTTTTTT
CASSSRLAVLTGELFF
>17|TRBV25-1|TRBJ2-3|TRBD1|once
TGTGCCAGCAGTGCATTAGGGGACAGGGGATTAGAAGATACGCAGTATTTT
CASSALGDRGLEDTQYF
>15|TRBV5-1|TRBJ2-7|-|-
TGCGCCAGCAGCTCCGGGGTAGCGAAATCCTACGAGCAGTACTTC
CASSSGVAKSYEQYF
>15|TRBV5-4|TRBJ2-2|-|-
TGTGCCAGCAGCGGCCCGGGCAGGAACACCGGGGAGCTGTTTTTT
CASSGPGRNTGELFF
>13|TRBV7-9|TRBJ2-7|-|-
TGTGCCAGCAGCTTAGGTCAGGTCTACGAGCAGTACTTC
CASSLGQVYEQYF
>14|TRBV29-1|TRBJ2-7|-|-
TGCAGCGTTGAGGCCAGGGACGGTGCCTACGAGCAGTACTTC
CSVEARDGAYEQYF
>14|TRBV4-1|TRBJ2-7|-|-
TGCGCCAGCAGCCAGTGGCAGGAGTCCTACGAGCAGTACTTC
CASSQWQESYEQYF
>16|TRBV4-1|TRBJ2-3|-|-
TGCGCCAGCAGCCAAGATCCGGAGTATCCCACAGATACGCAGTATTTT
CASSQDPEYPTDTQYF
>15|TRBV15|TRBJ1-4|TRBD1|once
TGTGCCACCAGCAGAGCGGGGACAGGGATCCTCGGACTGTTTTTT
CATSRAGTGILGLFF
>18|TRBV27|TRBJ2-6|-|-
TGTGCCAGCAGTTCCCTGACAGATGCTTTTACTGGGGCCAACGTCCTGACTTTC
CASSSLTDAFTGANVLTF
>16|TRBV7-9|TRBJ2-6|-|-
TGTGCCAGCACCCATAACCAGGGTTCTGGGGCCAACGTCCTGACTTTC
CASTHNQGSGANVLTF
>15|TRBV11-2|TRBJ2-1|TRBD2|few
TGTGCCAGCAGCCCCATAGCGGGCGGATACAATGAGCAGTTCTTC
CASSPIAGGYNEQFF